These 22 T cell receptor beta chains were sequenced from one sample in a study of blood T cell repertoires in COVID-19. Libraries were prepared by immunoSEQ multiplex PCR; TCRdb keeps only in-frame clonotypes and omits some of them. The sample includes some 33,000 clones, 90% of them seen just once. Material for sequencing was peripheral blood. Receptors originate from a man in his sixties or seventies with active or convalescent COVID-19.

CDR3 sequence: CASSLVSGEGVYNEQFF. In DNA, the CDR3 is TGCGCCAGCAGCTTGGTCTCCGGAGAGGGCGTCTACAATGAGCAGTTCTTC. The chain links TRBV5-1 to TRBJ2-1; possible D gene TRBD2, 5 bases. The CDR3 covers 17 residues. The germline V and J ends were trimmed by 0 bases and 3 bases, with 16 bases remaining between them. Germline values: CDR1 SGHRS, CDR2 YFSETQ. The variable domain in full, completed from reference TRBV5-1 and TRBJ2-1, reads KAGVTQTPRYLIKTRGQQVTLSCSPISGHRSVSWYQQTPGQGLQFLFEYFSETQRNKGNFPGRFSGRQFSNSRSEMNVSTLELGDSALYLCASSLVSGEGVYNEQFFGPGTRLTVL.

Of note for this clone: This sample includes further DNA sequences coding for the same CDR3. This rearrangement joins TRBV5-1 to TRBJ1-1, with 11 bases fitting TRBD1. Losses at the gene ends were 4 bases for V and 4 bases for J; bases not matched to a gene: 3. Germline values: CDR1 SGHRS, CDR2 YFSETQ. This CDR3 contains 14 residues. In DNA, the CDR3 is TGCGCCAGCAGCCCCGGGACAGGGGGCACTGAAGCTTTCTTT. As protein: CASSPGTGGTEAFF.

This clone was seen only once. J is TRBJ1-1 and V is TRBV5-4, with D possibly matching TRBD1 (5 bases). This CDR3 has 13 amino acids. Trimming took off 2 bases at V and 5 bases at J, with 10 bases between the two ends. Germline V gene data show CDR1 as SGHNT and CDR2 as YYREEE (reference sequence). CDR3 sequence (DNA): TGTGCCAGCAGCTTCTTCGGGGGTACTGAAGCTTTCTTT. Its translation: CASSFFGGTEAFF.

To note about this clone: Other DNA sequences in this specimen translate into the identical CDR3. The chain recombines TRBV5-4 with TRBJ1-1; possibly TRBD1 for D (6 bases). V lost 4 bases, J lost 3 bases, and 10 bases lay in between. Germline V lookup: CDR1 SGHNT, CDR2 YYREEE (reference sequence). This CDR3 comprises 13 residues. The CDR3 nucleotides are TGTGCCAGCAGCCCCCGGACAGACACTGAAGCTTTCTTT. Residues: CASSPRTDTEAFF.

The CDR3 is CASPRRSAPNYGYTF. Written as DNA, the CDR3 is TGTGCCAGCCCAAGGCGGAGTGCCCCTAACTATGGCTACACCTTC. This chain links TRBV21-1 with TRBJ1-2. TRBV21-1 is a documented pseudogene. CDR3 length: 15 residues.

This clone showed up just a few times. This chain links TRBV29-1 with TRBJ2-1; possibly TRBD1 for D (6 bases). Germline V gene sequence: CDR1 SQVTM, CDR2 ANQGSEA. V lost 6 bases and J 1 base, leaving 16 bases between the germline ends. This CDR3 has 15 amino acids. CDR3 DNA sequence: TGCAGCGTCAGGCAGTCCAGGGGATCCTACAATGAGCAGTTCTTC. The encoded protein is CSVRQSRGSYNEQFF.

The rearrangement joins TRBV28 to TRBJ2-7; 14 bases agree with TRBD2. The CDR3 sequence is 12 residues long. With 6 bases clipped from V and 9 bases from J, the junction kept 1 base outside the gene matches. The germline gives CDR1 MDHEN, CDR2 SYDVKM. The CDR3 spells CASRGLAGVQYF. Here the CDR3 DNA reads TGTGCCAGCAGGGGACTAGCGGGAGTGCAGTACTTC.

The chain combines TRBV21-1 with TRBJ2-7; the table's D call of TRBD2 was not tested on the DNA. TRBV21-1 is a recognized pseudogene. This CDR3 has 16 residues. In nucleotides, the CDR3 is TGTGCCAGCAGCTCGGGGTTGACTAGCGGGAGGTACGAGCAGTACTTC. Residues: CASSSGLTSGRYEQYF.

This rearrangement joins TRBV19 to TRBJ2-3, with 10 nucleotides matching TRBD2. The length of the CDR3 is 16 residues. The V segment lost 8 bases and the J segment 3 bases; nucleotides outside the gene matches: 11. Germline V gene data show CDR1 as LNHDA and CDR2 as SQIVND (reference sequence). CDR3 DNA: TGTGCCAGTTCTGTATCTAGCGGGAGTACGACAGATACGCAGTATTTT. Amino acids: CASSVSSGSTTDTQYF.

This rearrangement joins TRBV6-6 to TRBJ2-3; 8 positions match TRBD2. Germline V gives CDR1 MNHNY, CDR2 SVGAGI (reference sequence). With V trimmed by 5 bases and J by 1 base, 5 bases remained unmatched. The CDR3 runs 15 residues. As DNA, the CDR3 is TGTGCCAGCAGTAGACTAGCGCAGCGCACAGATACGCAGTATTTT. Translated, it gives CASSRLAQRTDTQYF.

The table lists this clone with a count of one. The chain joins TRBV5-1 to TRBJ1-6; 9 nucleotides align to TRBD1. V shed 4 bases and J 6 bases; nucleotides not matched to a gene: 2. This CDR3 spans 14 amino acids. From germline, CDR1 is SGHRS and CDR2 YFSETQ. CDR3 protein: CASSQDRGNSPLHF. The CDR3 DNA reads as TGCGCCAGCAGCCAGGACAGGGGTAATTCACCCCTCCACTTT. Supplemented by reference TRBV5-1 and TRBJ1-6, the full variable domain reads KAGVTQTPRYLIKTRGQQVTLSCSPISGHRSVSWYQQTPGQGLQFLFEYFSETQRNKGNFPGRFSGRQFSNSRSEMNVSTLELGDSALYLCASSQDRGNSPLHFGNGTRLTVT.

V usage is TRBV12-2 and J usage is TRBJ2-7; the D segment call TRBD2 is taken from the table without a DNA check. TRBV12-2 is flagged as a pseudogene. The CDR3 is made up of 18 amino acids. DNA of the CDR3: TGTGCACCTGGGGATTCGGGATCCAGAGCTAAAGGATGGAACGAGCAGTACTTC. Translation gives CAPGDSGSRAKGWNEQYF.

This sequence joins TRBV15 and TRBJ1-4; no reliable D call. This CDR3 comprises 15 residues. Germline-derived CDR1 and CDR2 are LNHNV and YYDKDF (reference sequence). V lost 0 bases to trimming and J lost 7 bases, with 12 bases between them. Written as DNA, the CDR3 is TGTGCCACCAGCAGAGACCCCGGGAAGGGTGAAAAACTGTTTTTT. This encodes CATSRDPGKGEKLFF. Drawing the rest from reference TRBV15 and TRBJ1-4, the complete variable domain is DAMVIQNPRYQVTQFGKPVTLSCSQTLNHNVMYWYQQKSSQAPKLLFHYYDKDFNNEADTPDNFQSRRPNTSFCFLDIRSPGLGDTAMYLCATSRDPGKGEKLFFGSGTQLSVL.

V gene TRBV7-8 combines with J gene TRBJ1-2, with D perhaps TRBD1 (6 bases). The CDR3 runs to 14 residues. Germline CDR1 reads SGHVS; CDR2 reads FQNEAQ. The V and J ends lost 6 bases and 3 bases respectively, with 14 bases between them. In DNA, the CDR3 is TGTGCCAGCAGACCGACAGGCCGAGACTATGGCTACACCTTC. It codes for CASRPTGRDYGYTF. The full variable domain, its missing parts supplied by reference TRBV7-8 and TRBJ1-2, is GAGVSQSPRYKVAKRGQDVALRCDPISGHVSLFWYQQALGQGPEFLTYFQNEAQLDKSGLPSDRFFAERPEGSVSTLKIQRTQQEDSAVYLCASRPTGRDYGYTFGSGTRLTVV.

The chain uses TRBV11-1 and TRBJ2-7, with 7 bases that match TRBD1. This CDR3 contains 14 residues. The V gene's germline CDR1 is SGHAT and CDR2 FQDESV (reference sequence). Trimming removed 5 bases from V and 4 bases from J; junction bases left unmatched: 8. In nucleotides, the CDR3 is TGTGCCAGCAGCCCTCGGGCAGGGGGATACGAGCAGTACTTC. Protein sequence: CASSPRAGGYEQYF.

The chain joins TRBV28 to TRBJ1-5; maybe TRBD1 (5 bases). CDR3 length equals 17 residues. Germline loops: CDR1 MDHEN, CDR2 SYDVKM. The V gene lost 8 bases and the J gene lost 6 bases, with 26 bases spanning the gap. CDR3 residues: CASGGPAAGKVGQPQHF. The CDR3 bases are TGTGCCAGCGGTGGGCCGGCGGCAGGGAAAGTGGGTCAGCCCCAGCATTTT.

V and J are TRBV25-1 and TRBJ1-3; 8 nucleotides agree with TRBD1. V was pared by 2 bases and J by 0 bases, with 0 bases of the junction left unmatched. CDR3 length: 15 residues. Germline CDR1 MGHDK, CDR2 SYGVNS. CDR3 DNA sequence: TGTGCCAGCAGTGAAGACAGGGGCTCTGGAAACACCATATATTTT. Amino acids: CASSEDRGSGNTIYF. The variable domain in full, completed from reference TRBV25-1 and TRBJ1-3, reads EADIYQTPRYLVIGTGKKITLECSQTMGHDKMYWYQQDPGMELHLIHYSYGVNSTEKGDLSSESTVSRIRTEHFPLTLESARPSHTSQYLCASSEDRGSGNTIYFGEGSWLTVV.

V usage is TRBV5-1 and J usage is TRBJ2-3, with D possibly being TRBD2 (5 bases). Germline lookup yields CDR1 SGHRS and CDR2 YFSETQ. There are 12 residues in the CDR3. Between the trimmed V and J ends, which lost 7 bases and 4 bases, there was a span of 10 bases. The CDR3 coding sequence is TGCGCCAGCGGAGGCGACCCAGATACGCAGTATTTT. Residues: CASGGDPDTQYF.

This clone has a handful of counts. The genes are TRBV7-9 and TRBJ1-2; D is possibly TRBD1 (5 bases). The CDR3 covers 14 residues. Germline assignment: CDR1 SEHNR and CDR2 FQNEAQ (reference sequence). Trimming stripped 5 bases from V and 8 bases from J, with 18 bases between. The chain's CDR3 is CASSHLQGEWGYTF. CDR3 sequence (DNA): TGTGCCAGCAGCCACCTCCAGGGTGAATGGGGCTACACCTTC.

The V call is TRBV29-1, the J call TRBJ1-1; no clear D. The CDR3 runs 13 residues. The germline V gene has CDR1 SQVTM and CDR2 ANQGSEA. V gave up 4 bases and J gave up 4 bases, with 13 bases separating them. The CDR3 DNA reads as TGCAGCGTTGTCACGGGTGGAGCCACTGAAGCTTTCTTT. Protein: CSVVTGGATEAFF.

V gene TRBV19 combines with J gene TRBJ1-1; 7 nucleotides agree with TRBD1. Germline CDR1 reads LNHDA; CDR2 reads SQIVND (reference sequence). The ends lost 3 bases at V and 4 bases at J; junction bases unmatched: 5. The CDR3 runs to 14 residues. The CDR3 DNA sequence: TGTGCCAGTAGTATCGCCAGGGGGTTCACTGAAGCTTTCTTT. As protein: CASSIARGFTEAFF.

This chain joins TRBV29-1 and TRBJ2-7, with 7 bases aligning to TRBD2. This CDR3 has 13 amino acids. In germline, CDR1 is SQVTM, CDR2 ANQGSEA. J gave up 5 bases and V 6 bases, and 10 bases lay outside the gene matches. The CDR3 nucleotides are TGCAGCGTGGGCTGGGAGGGTCCCCACGAGCAGTACTTC. This sequence encodes CSVGWEGPHEQYF.